Shown below are 30 T cell receptor beta chains from a single sample sequenced in a study of CD8 T cells in Susac syndrome. It was with random hexamers that about 0.45 to 1 ug RNA was reverse transcribed. TCRdb ran MiXCR on the immunoSEQ multiplex PCR reads and lists one entry per CDR3 protein. In the table there are roughly 120,000 distinct CDR3 sequences, roughly 95% of which are singletons. Input material: CD4+ T cells from PBMCs. The receptors here all came from a human donor in good health.

This rearrangement joins TRBV5-1 to TRBJ2-5, with 15 bases matching TRBD2. There are 17 residues in the CDR3. Looked up from germline, CDR1 is SGHRS and CDR2 is YFSETQ. The J segment lost 5 bases and the V segment lost 2 bases, leaving 7 bases of the junction unmatched. The CDR3 region is CASSFGLAGGPGETQYF. The CDR3 DNA follows: TGCGCCAGCAGCTTCGGACTAGCGGGAGGGCCAGGGGAGACCCAGTACTTC.

The gene calls are TRBV5-6 and TRBJ1-5; D unclear. The CDR3 has 14 residues. Trimming shortened V by 1 base and J by 1 base, and 6 bases separated the two germline ends. Germline CDR1 and CDR2: SGHDT and YYEEEE. The chain's CDR3 is CASSLIGSNQPQHF. CDR3 nucleotides: TGTGCCAGCAGCTTGATAGGGAGCAATCAGCCCCAGCATTTT.

This clonotype was observed a single time. V usage is TRBV19 and J usage is TRBJ2-2, with 8 bases fitting TRBD1. CDR3 size: 14 residues. CDR1 and CDR2 from the germline V gene are LNHDA and SQIVND (reference sequence). V lost 5 bases to trimming and J lost 5 bases; unmatched junction nucleotides: 4. Here the CDR3 reads CASSQTGVTGELFF. The CDR3 region has the DNA TGTGCCAGTAGTCAGACAGGGGTTACCGGGGAGCTGTTTTTT.

CDR3 coding DNA: TGTGCCAGCAGCCGCGCTGCCCCTGAAGCTTTCTTT. This encodes CASSRAAPEAFF. This sequence joins TRBV7-9 and TRBJ1-1; no reliable D call. V was trimmed by 5 bases and J by 6 bases, leaving 10 bases between them. In germline, CDR1 is SEHNR, CDR2 FQNEAQ (reference sequence). CDR3 length: 12 residues.

The genes are TRBV28 and TRBJ2-3, with 12 bases matching TRBD2. V was pared by 4 bases and J by 8 bases, with 13 bases of the junction left unmatched. CDR3 length: 17 amino acids. Germline assignment: CDR1 MDHEN and CDR2 SYDVKM. The CDR3 nucleotides are TGTGCCAGCAGTTCCACCGGGACTAGCGGGCCTCGGGGTACGCAGTATTTT. It is translated as CASSSTGTSGPRGTQYF.

The chain carries TRBV7-2 and TRBJ2-4; 7 bases map to TRBD2. The trim removed 1 base at V and 7 bases at J, leaving 16 bases unmatched. Germline V gene data show CDR1 as SGHTA and CDR2 as FQGNSA. The CDR3 has 18 amino acids. As DNA, the CDR3 is TGTGCCAGCAGCTTAGTTTTCCGGCTAGCGGAGCTAAAGAACATTCAGTACTTC. This gives the protein CASSLVFRLAELKNIQYF.

The rearrangement uses TRBV2 and TRBJ1-4; no firm D call. Germline V gives CDR1 SNHLY, CDR2 FYNNEI. Trimming took off 6 bases at V and 4 bases at J, with 6 bases between the two ends. The CDR3 covers 12 residues. CDR3 region: CASRLSNEKLFF. The CDR3 nucleotides read TGTGCCAGCAGGCTGAGTAATGAAAAACTGTTTTTT.

The chain carries TRBV29-1 and TRBJ2-5, with D perhaps being TRBD1 or TRBD2 (5 bases each). In germline, CDR1 is SQVTM, CDR2 ANQGSEA. V gave up 0 bases and J gave up 4 bases, with 18 bases separating them. This CDR3 is 16 amino acids long. CDR3 coding DNA: TGCAGCGTTGAAGATTGGGGACGACGGACCGGAGAGACCCAGTACTTC. Its protein product is CSVEDWGRRTGETQYF.

This clonotype was counted a single time. This rearrangement joins TRBV4-3 to TRBJ2-7; TRBD2 is a possible D gene (7 bases). Deletions cut 4 bases from V and 2 bases from J, with 15 bases between. CDR1 is LGHNA and CDR2 is YSLEER in the germline V gene. The length of the CDR3 is 15 residues. The chain's CDR3 is CASSPRGGPTYEQYF. Here the CDR3 DNA reads TGCGCCAGCAGCCCAAGGGGGGGGCCAACCTACGAGCAGTACTTC.

This rearrangement joins TRBV9 to TRBJ2-3; 10 bases map to TRBD2. The CDR3 consists of 16 residues. Germline V gives CDR1 SGDLS, CDR2 YYNGEE. V dropped 7 bases and J dropped 0; count of bases not matched to a gene: 8. The CDR3 sequence is CASERGGLSSTDTQYF. The DNA of the CDR3 is TGTGCCAGCGAGCGGGGGGGTCTTTCTAGCACAGATACGCAGTATTTT.

The CDR3 here is CASSQENRGDTEAFF. CDR3 nucleotides: TGTGCCAGCAGCCAAGAAAACAGGGGTGACACTGAAGCTTTCTTT. The rearrangement joins TRBV14 to TRBJ1-1; TRBD1 matches at 7 bases. Trimming cost V 0 bases and J 3 bases; bases outside gene matches: 4. CDR1 is SGHDN, CDR2 FVKESK, per germline. The CDR3 extends over 15 amino acids.

The V and J genes are TRBV24-1 and TRBJ2-3; 7 bases agree with TRBD2. The CDR3 is 16 amino acids. V lost 0 bases and J lost 3; bases outside the gene matches: 5. Germline V gives CDR1 KGHDR, CDR2 SFDVKD. CDR3 DNA sequence: TGTGCCACCAGTGATTTGATCTTCGGGGGGACAGATACGCAGTATTTT. This sequence encodes CATSDLIFGGTDTQYF.

V gene TRBV20-1 combines with J gene TRBJ2-7, with 13 bases fitting TRBD2. J gave up 6 bases and V 0 bases, and 11 bases lay outside the gene matches. The CDR3 is made up of 17 amino acids. Germline lookup yields CDR1 DFQATT and CDR2 SNEGSKA (reference sequence). The CDR3 sequence: CSARDRTSGGVLSEQYF. CDR3 nucleotides: TGCAGTGCTAGAGATCGAACTAGCGGGGGGGTCCTTTCCGAGCAGTACTTC.

This chain links TRBV5-1 with TRBJ2-7; TRBD1 matches 8 bases. The CDR3 has 14 residues. With 4 bases clipped from V and 5 bases from J, the junction kept 8 bases outside the gene matches. Germline V gives CDR1 SGHRS, CDR2 YFSETQ. CDR3 amino acids: CASSLQGVNDEQYF. The CDR3 DNA reads TGCGCCAGCAGCCTACAGGGGGTGAACGACGAGCAGTACTTC.

The J gene is TRBJ2-7, the V gene TRBV12-3 or TRBV12-4; the D gene is possibly TRBD2 (6 bases). The CDR3 runs 14 residues. Trimming took 2 bases from V and 5 from J, leaving 13 bases between them. Here the CDR3 reads CASSLFRRAHEQYF. The CDR3 DNA sequence: TGTGCCAGCAGTTTATTCCGGAGGGCGCACGAGCAGTACTTC.

V usage is TRBV29-1 and J usage is TRBJ2-1; D possibly matches TRBD1 or TRBD2 (5 bases each). The CDR3 spans 12 residues. Germline V gives CDR1 SQVTM, CDR2 ANQGSEA. V lost 8 bases and J lost 5, with 13 bases in between. CDR3 residues: CSSHVGDNEQFF. The CDR3 DNA reads as TGCAGCAGCCACGTGGGGGACAATGAGCAGTTCTTC.

The DNA of the CDR3 is TGTGCCAGCAGCTTAACATCAGTAGCCTTTGCCGAGCAGTACTTC. Protein product: CASSLTSVAFAEQYF. V and J are TRBV7-8 and TRBJ2-7; no definite D call. Germline V CDR1 and CDR2: SGHVS, FQNEAQ. Trimming cost V 2 bases and J 6 bases, with 17 bases left between them. The CDR3 has 15 residues.

The V gene is TRBV19, the J gene TRBJ1-2; D gene uncertain. The CDR3 length is 13 residues. CDR1 and CDR2 (germline): LNHDA, SQIVND (reference sequence). V dropped 2 bases and J dropped 2 bases, with 6 bases sitting between them. In DNA form, the CDR3 reads TGTGCCAGTAGTATATGGGAGAACTATGGCTACACCTTC. Residues: CASSIWENYGYTF.

About this clonotype itself: Without the conserved terminal phenylalanine or tryptophan, this CDR3 likely stems from a read error. The chain is built from TRBV7-2 and TRBJ2-5; D not certain. The ends were cut back, 5 bases at V and 2 bases at J, with 3 bases in the middle. Germline assignment: CDR1 SGHTA and CDR2 FQGNSA. The CDR3 runs 11 residues. The CDR3 DNA reads TGTGCCAGCAGCCCTCAAGAGACCCAGTACTTG. This encodes CASSPQETQYL.

The rearrangement joins TRBV7-2 to TRBJ2-7, with D perhaps matching TRBD2 (5 bases). V lost 5 bases and J lost 0, with 17 bases in between. Per germline, CDR1 SGHTA and CDR2 FQGNSA. The CDR3 has 16 amino acids. The CDR3 DNA is TGTGCCAGCAGCCCGCCGGGAAGCGCGAGCTCCTACGAGCAGTACTTC. Protein: CASSPPGSASSYEQYF. The full variable domain, completed using reference TRBV7-2 and TRBJ2-7, is GAGVSQSPSNKVTEKGKDVELRCDPISGHTALYWYRQSLGQGLEFLIYFQGNSAPDKSGLPSDRFSAERTGGSVSTLTIQRTQQEDSAVYLCASSPPGSASSYEQYFGPGTRLTVT.

The gene calls are TRBV3-1 and TRBJ2-2; D is perhaps TRBD1 or TRBD2 (5 bases each). Trimming took off 1 base at V and 6 bases at J, with 6 bases between the two ends. The CDR3 runs to 13 residues. Germline V lookup: CDR1 LGHDT, CDR2 YNNKEL (reference sequence). The CDR3 here is CASSQGGPGELFF. The CDR3 coding sequence is TGTGCCAGCAGCCAAGGGGGACCCGGGGAGCTGTTTTTT.

This clonotype was seen a few times. The chain couples TRBV7-9 to TRBJ2-7, with D maybe TRBD2 (5 bases). CDR1 SEHNR and CDR2 FQNEAQ come from the germline V gene (reference sequence). Trimming took off 3 bases at V and 0 bases at J, with 9 bases between the two ends. The CDR3 has 14 residues. CDR3 sequence: CASSLERFSYEQYF. The CDR3 coding sequence is TGTGCCAGCAGCTTGGAGCGGTTCTCCTACGAGCAGTACTTC.

DNA of the CDR3: TGTGCCAGCTCACCAGCGGCAGGGGTCTTCTCTGGGGCCAACGTCCTGACTTTC. Protein product: CASSPAAGVFSGANVLTF. The J gene is TRBJ2-6, the V gene TRBV18; D may be TRBD1 (6 bases). The CDR3 has 18 amino acids. Germline CDR1 KGHSH, CDR2 LQKENI. The V end was cut by 2 bases, the J end by 0 bases, with 14 bases between.

The chain couples TRBV20-1 to TRBJ1-1, with D hard to call. Germline V gives CDR1 DFQATT, CDR2 SNEGSKA (reference sequence). Trimming removed 3 bases from V and 1 base from J, with 12 bases in between. The CDR3 has 14 residues. CDR3 in DNA: TGCAGTGCTAGTCAGCTTTTGAGGAACACTGAAGCTTTCTTT. Translating it yields CSASQLLRNTEAFF.

This chain connects TRBV5-1 to TRBJ2-7; D uncertain. CDR3 length equals 12 residues. Germline-derived CDR1 and CDR2 are SGHRS and YFSETQ. V was cut by 7 bases and J by 3 bases, with 11 bases left in between. This CDR3 reads CASAGPLYEQYF. The CDR3 bases are TGCGCCAGCGCCGGACCCCTCTACGAGCAGTACTTC.

The chain recombines TRBV6-1 with TRBJ2-4; weak D call: TRBD2 (5 bases). The V end lost 6 bases, the J end lost 0 bases, and 12 bases lay between the germline ends. Germline-derived CDR1 and CDR2 are MNHNS and SASEGT. This CDR3 contains 15 residues. The chain's CDR3 is CASSSHGLAKNIQYF. CDR3 bases: TGTGCCAGCAGCAGTCATGGACTAGCCAAAAACATTCAGTACTTC.

J is TRBJ2-5 and V is TRBV2; 7 nucleotides match TRBD1. Germline CDR1 reads SNHLY; CDR2 reads FYNNEI. The CDR3 totals 14 residues. Trimming at V came to 6 bases and at J to 1 base, leaving 5 bases not matched to a gene. This chain's CDR3 is CASSPGTVQETQYF. As DNA, the CDR3 is TGTGCCAGCAGCCCCGGGACAGTCCAAGAGACCCAGTACTTC.

V usage is TRBV6-5 and J usage is TRBJ2-5; 8 nucleotides match TRBD1. The germline V gene has CDR1 MNHEY and CDR2 SVGAGI. The CDR3 covers 14 residues. V lost 6 bases, J lost 2 bases, and 5 bases stayed unmatched. This CDR3 reads CASSPWDRQETQYF. CDR3 in DNA: TGTGCCAGCAGCCCCTGGGACAGGCAAGAGACCCAGTACTTC.

J is TRBJ1-2 and V is TRBV2, with D unresolved. From germline, CDR1 is SNHLY and CDR2 FYNNEI. Between the trimmed V and J ends, which lost 6 bases and 0 bases, there was a span of 11 bases. The CDR3 extends over 14 amino acids. The CDR3 DNA follows: TGTGCCAGCAGCCCCTCCGGGGCTAACTATGGCTACACCTTC. Its protein is CASSPSGANYGYTF.

The chain employs TRBV6-1 and TRBJ2-5; 13 nucleotides align to TRBD2. The CDR3 is made up of 16 amino acids. V lost 7 bases and J lost 5; bases outside the gene matches: 10. The germline V gene encodes CDR1 MNHNS and CDR2 SASEGT. The CDR3 DNA reads TGTGCCAGCAAAATACTAGCGGGGGGGCGTTCGGAGACCCAGTACTTC. As protein: CASKILAGGRSETQYF.